One sample yielded the 23 T cell receptor beta chains listed below, sequenced in a study of graft-versus-host responses after intestinal transplantation. Which antigens these TCRs recognize remains unknown. The data were produced by immunoSEQ multiplex PCR, yet TCRdb's version contains in-frame clones alone and is incomplete. The sample yields tens of thousands of clones, 94% seen once. The sequenced sample was unstimulated CD4+ T cells sorted from spleen or lymph node cells, obtained before transplant. The source of these receptors is a human donor who was the organ donor for an intestinal transplant.

The rearrangement links TRBV7-9 to TRBJ1-1; weak D call: TRBD1 (5 bases). CDR1 SEHNR and CDR2 FQNEAQ come from the germline V gene (reference sequence). The CDR3 loop spans 16 amino acids. V lost 5 bases and J lost 1, with 17 bases in between. The CDR3 region is CASSPQGLRSNTEAFF. CDR3 sequence (DNA): TGTGCCAGCAGCCCTCAGGGTCTCAGGTCGAACACTGAAGCTTTCTTT.

This clone was recorded only once. This chain uses TRBV18 with TRBJ1-2; D is uncertain. The CDR3 covers 14 residues. Trimming took off 3 bases at V and 1 base at J, with 9 bases between the two ends. Per the germline V gene, CDR1 is KGHSH and CDR2 is LQKENI. Here the CDR3 DNA reads TGTGCCAGCTCACCCGGGCAAGATAACTATGGCTACACCTTC. Translation gives CASSPGQDNYGYTF.

The count of this clone is one. The gene calls are TRBV19 and TRBJ1-1; weak D call: TRBD1 (5 bases). CDR3 length: 13 residues. CDR1 LNHDA and CDR2 SQIVND come from the germline V gene (reference sequence). Trimming left V 3 bases short and J 4 bases short, with 9 bases between. CDR3 region: CASSIGGVTEAFF. In DNA form, the CDR3 reads TGTGCCAGTAGTATCGGAGGGGTCACTGAAGCTTTCTTT.

The chain couples TRBV4-2 to TRBJ2-2; 7 nucleotides agree with TRBD1. The V and J ends lost 0 bases and 3 bases, in that order; junction bases with no gene match: 10. The CDR3 covers 18 residues. The germline CDR1 and CDR2 sequences are LGHNA and YNFKEQ. The CDR3 DNA reads TGTGCCAGCAGCCAAGATATGGCAGGGGGATTCGACACCGGGGAGCTGTTTTTT. Translation gives CASSQDMAGGFDTGELFF.

This clone was observed a single time. This chain uses TRBV5-1 with TRBJ2-1, with D possibly matching TRBD1 (5 bases). The CDR3 consists of 15 residues. The germline V gene has CDR1 SGHRS and CDR2 YFSETQ. The V end was cut by 6 bases, the J end by 8 bases, with 21 bases between. The CDR3 DNA follows: TGCGCCAGCAACCGAGAGGCAGGGAAGGGCCATGAGCAGTTCTTC. Protein: CASNREAGKGHEQFF.

This clone was seen just once. CDR3 in DNA: TGTGCCAGCAGCCCCGCACGGAGCTCCTACGAGCAGTACTTC. It codes for CASSPARSSYEQYF. The chain carries TRBV11-2 and TRBJ2-7; D is unclear. In germline, CDR1 is SGHAT, CDR2 FQNNGV. The length of the CDR3 is 14 residues. Trimming removed 5 bases from V and 0 bases from J, with 11 bases in between.

The chain has TRBV9 and TRBJ2-3, with TRBD2 identical over 14 bases. CDR1 is SGDLS, CDR2 YYNGEE, per germline. This CDR3 spans 14 amino acids. V was pared by 0 bases and J by 10 bases, with 1 base of the junction left unmatched. The CDR3 reads CASSVGLAGGPQYF. The DNA for the CDR3 is TGTGCCAGCAGCGTAGGACTAGCGGGGGGGCCGCAGTATTTT. Complete variable domain (other parts from reference TRBV9 and TRBJ2-3): DSGVTQTPKHLITATGQRVTLRCSPRSGDLSVYWYQQSLDQGLQFLIQYYNGEERAKGNILERFSAQQFPDLHSELNLSSLELGDSALYFCASSVGLAGGPQYFGPGTRLTVL.

The chain links TRBV18 to TRBJ1-5, with D perhaps TRBD1 (5 bases). The V and J ends lost 6 bases and 6 bases respectively, with 12 bases between them. This CDR3 comprises 13 residues. Germline CDR1 KGHSH, CDR2 LQKENI. CDR3 loop: CASSLQGGQPQHF. The CDR3 DNA reads TGTGCCAGCTCCCTTCAGGGTGGTCAGCCCCAGCATTTT. Supplemented by reference TRBV18 and TRBJ1-5, the full variable domain reads NAGVMQNPRHLVRRRGQEARLRCSPMKGHSHVYWYRQLPEEGLKFMVYLQKENIIDESGMPKERFSAEFPKEGPSILRIQQVVRGDSAAYFCASSLQGGQPQHFGDGTRLSIL.

The chain joins TRBV28 to TRBJ1-1; 8 nucleotides agree with TRBD1. The CDR3 runs to 15 residues. V gave up 4 bases and J gave up 5 bases; unmatched junction bases: 9. Germline lookup yields CDR1 MDHEN and CDR2 SYDVKM. CDR3 in amino acids: CASSSFGTGWTEAFF. The CDR3 DNA is TGTGCCAGCAGTTCCTTTGGGACAGGTTGGACTGAAGCTTTCTTT.

V usage is TRBV30 and J usage is TRBJ2-3, with 8 bases that match TRBD2. V shed 2 bases and J 3 bases; nucleotides not matched to a gene: 4. CDR1 and CDR2 (germline): GTSNPN, SVGIG (reference sequence). The CDR3 runs to 14 residues. CDR3 amino acids: CAWSPGGSTDTQYF. DNA of the CDR3: TGTGCCTGGAGTCCGGGGGGGTCGACAGATACGCAGTATTTT.

The V and J genes are TRBV7-2 and TRBJ2-1, with D uncertain. The germline V gene has CDR1 SGHTA and CDR2 FQGNSA. The CDR3 is 14 residues long. V shed 6 bases and J shed 2 bases, with 11 bases lying between them. CDR3 nucleotides: TGTGCCAGCAGTCCGACTCGGACCTACAATGAGCAGTTCTTC. Translated, it gives CASSPTRTYNEQFF.

The V and J genes are TRBV6-5 and TRBJ2-3; 8 nucleotides align to TRBD2. The J segment lost 4 bases and the V segment lost 4 bases, leaving 10 bases of the junction unmatched. CDR3 length: 16 amino acids. Germline-derived CDR1 and CDR2 are MNHEY and SVGAGI. The CDR3 DNA sequence: TGTGCCAGCAGTTTTTCCTTAGCGGGGATCGCAGATACGCAGTATTTT. Its translation: CASSFSLAGIADTQYF.

The chain is built from TRBV27 and TRBJ1-1, with D possibly TRBD1 on 5 matching bases. Trimming shortened V by 3 bases and J by 0 bases, and 8 bases separated the two germline ends. CDR3 size: 14 residues. Germline assignment: CDR1 MNHEY and CDR2 SMNVEV (reference sequence). The CDR3 spells CASSFQGMNTEAFF. The CDR3 DNA sequence: TGTGCCAGCAGTTTTCAGGGCATGAACACTGAAGCTTTCTTT.

V usage is TRBV7-3 and J usage is TRBJ2-2; 9 bases map to TRBD2. CDR3 length equals 15 residues. With 2 bases clipped from V and 7 bases from J, the junction kept 5 bases outside the gene matches. Germline CDR1 SGHTA, CDR2 FQGTGA. The CDR3, as DNA: TGTGCCAGCAGCTTACGGGGACTAGCTGGCGGGGAGCTGTTTTTT. Its translation: CASSLRGLAGGELFF.

The chain uses TRBV6-5 and TRBJ2-1; D might be TRBD2 (5 bases). Germline V lookup: CDR1 MNHEY, CDR2 SVGAGI. There are 14 residues in the CDR3. The germline V and J ends were trimmed by 0 bases and 7 bases, with 10 bases remaining between them. CDR3: CASSYSRVSNEQFF. The CDR3 nucleotides read TGTGCCAGCAGTTACTCGAGGGTGTCGAATGAGCAGTTCTTC.

The rearrangement joins TRBV7-2 to TRBJ1-1; D is undetermined. CDR1 SGHTA and CDR2 FQGNSA come from the germline V gene. Trimming removed 1 base from V and 5 bases from J, with 14 bases in between. CDR3 length: 15 amino acids. CDR3 region: CASSLGFGRWTEAFF. CDR3 sequence (DNA): TGTGCCAGCAGCTTAGGATTCGGGAGGTGGACTGAAGCTTTCTTT.

The chain combines TRBV28 with TRBJ1-1; no definite D call. Germline lookup yields CDR1 MDHEN and CDR2 SYDVKM. V was shortened by 2 bases and J by 4 bases, with 11 bases between the two germline ends. The CDR3 is 14 residues long. CDR3 bases: TGTGCCAGCAGTTTACCTCTTCATAGCACTGAAGCTTTCTTT. The encoded protein is CASSLPLHSTEAFF.

In this sample, this clone turned up once. The chain carries TRBV12-5 and TRBJ2-2; possibly TRBD1 for D (5 bases). The germline CDR1 and CDR2 sequences are LGHNT and FRNRAP. The CDR3 consists of 14 residues. V dropped 6 bases and J dropped 0 bases, with 8 bases sitting between them. Written as DNA, the CDR3 is TGTGCTAGTGGGAAGACAGCGAACACCGGGGAGCTGTTTTTT. Its protein is CASGKTANTGELFF.

The gene calls are TRBV5-1 and TRBJ2-2, with a tentative D call TRBD2 (6 bases). Deletions cut 4 bases from V and 2 bases from J, with 12 bases between. This CDR3 contains 15 residues. Germline CDR1 is SGHRS and CDR2 is YFSETQ. CDR3 loop: CASSRGGENTGELFF. Written as DNA, the CDR3 is TGCGCCAGCAGCCGGGGCGGGGAAAACACCGGGGAGCTGTTTTTT.

The V and J genes are TRBV5-6 and TRBJ1-2; a possible D gene is TRBD1 (5 bases). Trimming removed 1 base at V and 2 bases at J, with 9 bases between. From germline, CDR1 is SGHDT and CDR2 YYEEEE. The CDR3 totals 14 residues. The CDR3 region is CASSLTGTNYGYTF. In DNA, the CDR3 is TGTGCCAGCAGCTTGACAGGAACAAACTATGGCTACACCTTC.

J is TRBJ1-1 and V is TRBV29-1, with TRBD1 as a possible D gene (6 bases). The germline CDR1 and CDR2 sequences are SQVTM and ANQGSEA. The CDR3 has 11 residues. V lost 5 bases, J lost 7 bases, and 11 bases lay in between. The CDR3 loop is CSVFQGSEAFF. CDR3 coding DNA: TGCAGCGTTTTCCAGGGGAGTGAAGCTTTCTTT.

V gene TRBV25-1 combines with J gene TRBJ1-3; weak D call: TRBD1 (5 bases). The V and J ends lost 1 base and 6 bases respectively, with 10 bases between them. Per the germline V gene, CDR1 is MGHDK and CDR2 is SYGVNS. The CDR3 is 14 residues long. This CDR3 reads CASSEWGTVNTIYF. The CDR3 nucleotides read TGTGCCAGCAGTGAATGGGGCACCGTAAACACCATATATTTT.

The DNA of the CDR3 is TGTGCCAGCAGTTACTCCAGGGACACTGAAGCTTTCTTT. Residues: CASSYSRDTEAFF. The rearrangement joins TRBV6-6 to TRBJ1-1; D is possibly TRBD1 (5 bases). CDR3 length equals 13 residues. Between the trimmed V and J ends, which lost 0 bases and 3 bases, there was a span of 5 bases. Germline CDR1 reads MNHNY; CDR2 reads SVGAGI (reference sequence).